This T cell receptor (beta chain) is drawn from a study of radiation and T cells in renal cell carcinoma. Study-level information: Nephrectomy followed 15 Gy stereotactic body radiation by 4 weeks.

Germline V gene lookup returns CDR1 MNHEY and CDR2 SVGAGI. The CDR3 extends over 12 amino acids. V was clipped by 6 bases and J by 4 bases, with 9 bases between them. Comment on this clone: The antigen is not known.

Using immunoSEQ multiplex PCR, the repertoire was profiled, and TCRdb retains in-frame clones only, with some absent. The data show around 70,000 clones, with 82% seen just once and almost 6% held by the top ten. Time point: blood 2 weeks post-SBRT. Stated treatment: 15 Gy SBRT to primary tumor, nephrectomy 4 weeks later. Radiation-treated patients gave blood at baseline, week 2 and week 4. This renal cell carcinoma was of the clear cell type. Study-wide points: Top tumor clonotypes rose in blood 2 weeks post-radiation, then contracted.

The sequence was obtained from a man aged 55 to 69 with renal cell carcinoma. V and J are TRBV6-5 and TRBJ1-1, with a possible D match to TRBD1 (5 bases). Here the sequenced sample was blood, taken from a patient whose treatment included radiotherapy and nephrectomy. CDR3 protein: CASSRRGTEAFF. DNA for the CDR3: TGTGCCAGCAGCAGGAGGGGCACTGAAGCTTTCTTT.